These T cell receptor beta chains were read from a single sample in a study of control samples from healthy donors and cancer patients. Repertoires were generated with immunoSEQ multiplex PCR, while TCRdb's copy carries only in-frame clones and drops some. The table includes 75,000 to 95,000 clones, 85% to 95% detected once. Sequenced: blood. The receptors were gathered from a woman aged 25 to 39 in good health. Each CDR3 is given with its conserved first and last residue. A D gene is named only where the DNA matches it firmly. Expanded clones get a size class; other rows say once, few or many, or leave the size out.

J	D	length	V	size	DNA	CDR3
TRBJ1-6	.	12	TRBV6-5	.	TGTGCCAGCGGGCTCCCAAATTCACCCCTCCACTTT	CASGLPNSPLHF
TRBJ2-1	.	14	TRBV7-8	.	TGTGCCAGCAGCTTAGCGTGGGGCTTCCATGAGCAGTTCTTC	CASSLAWGFHEQFF
TRBJ1-1	.	14	TRBV28	once	TGTGCCAGCAGTTTTGGAGGCTTGAACACTGAAGCTTTCTTT	CASSFGGLNTEAFF
TRBJ2-1	.	14	TRBV27	.	TGTGCCAGCAGTTTACGTCCCGTGAGAAGTGAGCAGTTCTTC	CASSLRPVRSEQFF
TRBJ1-2	.	14	TRBV29-1	.	TGCAGCGTTGTTTTCGGGGAAGGGAAATGGGGCTACACCTTC	CSVVFGEGKWGYTF
TRBJ2-7	.	14	TRBV7-9	.	TGTGCCAGCAGCTTATCAGGGGCCTCCTACGAGCAGTACTTC	CASSLSGASYEQYF
TRBJ1-2	TRBD1	13	TRBV24-1	.	TGTGCCACCAGACCCGGGACAGGGGGCGCTTACACCTTC	CATRPGTGGAYTF
TRBJ1-5	.	13	TRBV19	.	TGTGCCAGTAGTGCCAGGGAGGCGCAGCCCCAGCATTTT	CASSAREAQPQHF
TRBJ1-1	.	14	TRBV6-5	.	TGTGCCAGCAGATACCGACGGAGTGACACTGAAGCTTTCTTT	CASRYRRSDTEAFF
TRBJ2-1	TRBD2	18	TRBV28	.	TGTGCCAGCAGTTTATATCCGACTAGCGGGCTTACCTCGAATTTGCAGTTCTTC	CASSLYPTSGLTSNLQFF
TRBJ1-1	.	13	TRBV30	once	TGTGCCTGGGGTGACGGCATTTACACTGAAGCTTTCTTT	CAWGDGIYTEAFF
TRBJ1-2	.	13	TRBV6-1	.	TGTGCCAGCAGTGAAAGGAGGGGATGGGGCTACACCTTC	CASSERRGWGYTF
TRBJ2-4	.	16	TRBV7-3	.	TGTGCCAGCAGCTTAGGACCGCCTAATGGCGGTTACATTCAGTACTTC	CASSLGPPNGGYIQYF
TRBJ1-6	.	15	TRBV5-1	.	TGCGCCAGCAGCTTGGAGGACAGCGTCTATTCACCCCTCCACTTT	CASSLEDSVYSPLHF
TRBJ1-4	.	16	TRBV4-1	.	TGCGCCAGCAGCCAAGACTCCAACTCTGCTAATGAAAAACTGTTTTTT	CASSQDSNSANEKLFF
TRBJ1-2	TRBD1	14	TRBV6-5	.	TGTGCCAGCAGTTGGGACAGAAGTCCCTATGGCTACACCTTC	CASSWDRSPYGYTF
TRBJ1-1	.	12	TRBV11-2	.	TGTGCCAGCAGCTTTCGTGATCCTGAAGCTTTCTTT	CASSFRDPEAFF
TRBJ1-4	TRBD1	16	TRBV9	once	TGTGCCAGCAGCCTGGGACAGCGTCCGACTAATGAAAAACTGTTTTTT	CASSLGQRPTNEKLFF
TRBJ2-1	.	14	TRBV3-1/TRBV3-2	.	TGTGCCAGCAGCCCCCGGGGTAGTAGCAATGAGCAGTTCTTC	CASSPRGSSNEQFF
TRBJ1-1	.	14	TRBV5-1	.	TGCGCCAGCAGCCAGGGGTCCCAGAACACTGAAGCTTTCTTT	CASSQGSQNTEAFF
TRBJ2-1	TRBD2	14	TRBV5-6	once	TGTGCCAGCAGCTCGGGCGGGGGGTGGAATGAGCAGTTCTTC	CASSSGGGWNEQFF
TRBJ1-4	.	17	TRBV19	.	TGTGCCAGTAGTATCGGGATACAGGGACTTACTAATGAAAAACTGTTTTTT	CASSIGIQGLTNEKLFF
TRBJ2-1	TRBD2	21	TRBV7-3	.	TGTGCCAGCAGCTTAACTGGGACTAGCGGGATTTACGCACCCTCTAACAATGAGCAGTTCTTC	CASSLTGTSGIYAPSNNEQFF